This T cell receptor beta chain was recovered during a study of blood T cell repertoires in COVID-19. Recovery meant two consecutive negative NP/OP PCR tests, professional clearance, or resolved symptoms. The CDR3 consists of 12 residues. V lost 6 bases, J lost 8 bases, and 5 bases stayed unmatched. In germline, CDR1 is SNHLY, CDR2 FYNNEI. Method: immunoSEQ multiplex PCR; TCRdb's copy keeps in-frame clones and lacks some. Of about 190,000 clones listed, about four fifths are singletons. This clone came up once. This TCR came from a woman in her twenties or thirties who had recovered from COVID-19. Sequenced material: PBMCs or T cells enriched from blood (not recorded which). This chain joins TRBV2 and TRBJ1-2, with TRBD1 matching 8 bases. The CDR3 coding sequence is TGTGCCAGCAGCCAGGGGGCTAAGGGCTACACCTTC. This translates into CASSQGAKGYTF.